The subject of this entry is one TCR beta chain. What it binds is unknown. Expressed TCRB transcripts were sequenced because the isolated RNA had all been reverse transcribed beforehand. The protocol was immunoSEQ multiplex PCR, while the TCRdb copy is restricted to in-frame clones and leaves out a portion. The table lists 300,000 or so clones, more than 13% of them singletons. This sample was included in a study of beta chain features in type 1 diabetes. Study results and limitations: TCRB CDR3s were moderately but significantly shorter in Type 1 diabetes patients in all four CD4+ subsets. Equally in patients and controls, PCR might preferentially amplify shorter templates.

Each donor gave one heparinised blood draw averaging about 120 mL. Central memory, naive, regulatory and stem cell-like memory CD4+ cells were sorted by CD45RO/CCR7/CD25/CD127/CD95/CD27. Per the germline V gene, CDR1 is KGHSY and CDR2 is FQNENV. This CDR3 is 14 amino acids long. The V end lost 3 bases, the J end lost 5 bases, and 13 bases lay between the germline ends. The sample taken for sequencing was naive CD4+ T cells from blood. The chain joins TRBV16 to TRBJ2-5; D may be TRBD1 (5 bases). The clonotype was recovered from a man aged 25-40 years with type 1 diabetes. The chain's CDR3 is CASSHRQRPETQYF. CDR3 sequence (DNA): TGTGCCAGCAGCCATAGACAGAGACCGGAGACCCAGTACTTC.